The rows below give T cell receptor beta chains drawn from one sample of a study of CD8 T cells in ankylosing spondylitis. TCRdb re-derived calls from the 5' RACE reads in MiXCR, one entry per CDR3 protein. This table has some 330,000 distinct CDR3 sequences, under 8.5% appearing once. Sequences were obtained from blood, either unsorted or a sorted T cell fraction (not recorded which). The receptors stem from a male donor with ankylosing spondylitis. Both conserved end residues are part of each CDR3.

j_call v_call cdr3_aa
TRBJ2-1 TRBV5-1 CASSSGLAIRGEQFF
TRBJ2-3 TRBV27 CASSLLASGRAGDTQYF
TRBJ1-6 TRBV5-1 CTSSLETGESPLHF
TRBJ2-2 TRBV5-1 CASSPRAEIANTGELFF
TRBJ1-1 TRBV5-1 CASKQGANTEAFF
TRBJ2-3 TRBV7-3 CASSLMGYSSTDTQYF
TRBJ2-3 TRBV6-2/TRBV6-3 CASSRGQAGGSTDTQYF
TRBJ2-2 TRBV6-1 CASSEQTGYTGELFF
TRBJ2-7 TRBV10-3 CAISESDYEQYF
TRBJ1-5 TRBV5-1 CASSLAGDGQPQHF
TRBJ1-1 TRBV2 CASNQLGAGTEAFF
TRBJ2-7 TRBV5-1 CASSLEALDEQYF
TRBJ2-1 TRBV29-1 CSVARDSNYNEQFF
TRBJ1-4 TRBV3-1 CASSQATPAGEKLFF
TRBJ2-3 TRBV20-1 CSAPAGRTDTQYF
TRBJ2-5 TRBV15 CATSRDRNGGTQYF
TRBJ2-2 TRBV20-1 CSASWGSAGELFF
TRBJ2-3 TRBV20-1 CSARDGAVGTGPDTQYF
TRBJ2-3 TRBV7-3 CASSLRGDGTDTQYF
TRBJ1-5 TRBV19 CAIGTGGGQPQHF
TRBJ2-7 TRBV6-1 CASSRQVTSYEQYF
TRBJ2-3 TRBV27 CASSPGRAQYF
TRBJ2-1 TRBV28 CASSSPLISAGGSYNEQFF
TRBJ2-3 TRBV20-1 CSAPSTASGSKADTQYF
TRBJ1-2 TRBV19 CASSLGEVSYGYTF
TRBJ1-5 TRBV27 CASGLYNQPQHF
TRBJ2-7 TRBV10-3 CAISKAGRSYEQYF
TRBJ2-2 TRBV13 CASSSVGGGGNTGELFF
TRBJ2-7 TRBV11-2 CASGIGGPNYEQYF
TRBJ2-3 TRBV27 CASKRTSGRGADTQYF
TRBJ2-7 TRBV20-1 CSARGRSGERYEQYF
TRBJ2-7 TRBV28 CASGDSFYEQYF
TRBJ2-1 TRBV10-3 CATGEVSSYNEQFF
TRBJ2-1 TRBV5-6 CASSKTGWRYNEQFF
TRBJ1-2 TRBV28 CASRLGGRIGYTF
TRBJ1-1 TRBV10-3 CAISGTGVTEAFF
TRBJ1-5 TRBV11-2 CASSLGQGVWQPQHF
TRBJ2-7 TRBV12-5 CASGARDRGLNEQYF
TRBJ1-1 TRBV27 CASSFAGGLEAFF
TRBJ2-7 TRBV29-1 CSVGGQGVSGQYF
TRBJ2-7 TRBV4-3 CASSQQFPIAGVVYEQYF
TRBJ2-3 TRBV20-1 CSATAREGGPTDTQYF
TRBJ2-7 TRBV28 CATQVSSYEQYF
TRBJ2-7 TRBV3-1 CASSPPTGAPYEQYF
TRBJ2-3 TRBV20-1 CSGDGTRNTQYF
TRBJ1-1 TRBV29-1 CSVEVVRNTEAFF
TRBJ2-7 TRBV27 CASSPISEVNYEQYF
TRBJ2-1 TRBV2 CASSLGPSEQFF
TRBJ2-7 TRBV27 CASSPRVGAYEQYF
TRBJ2-1 TRBV5-1 CASRQGASGSRVNEQFF
TRBJ1-4 TRBV28 CASTSETGWEKLFF
TRBJ2-1 TRBV6-2/TRBV6-3 CASSYLGLAGVLVEQFF
TRBJ2-1 TRBV7-9 CASSLEGLPHREQFF
TRBJ2-5 TRBV10-3 CAISDPGRGTHKETQYF
TRBJ2-6 TRBV18 CASSPVRAAGANVLTF
TRBJ1-1 TRBV4-2 CASSQGTPAGAFF
TRBJ2-7 TRBV12-3/TRBV12-4 CASSLGGISYEQYF
TRBJ1-2 TRBV29-1 CSVPGQGVRQYGYTF
TRBJ1-1 TRBV7-8 CASSLLAGEGTEAFF